The 29 T cell receptor beta chains presented below share a single source sample, sequenced in a study of T cell responses to AZD1222 COVID-19 vaccine. Data came from immunoSEQ multiplex PCR; TCRdb stores just in-frame clones and leaves some out. The repertoire consists of approximately 82,000 clones, with 90% occurring once and the leading ten covering roughly 5.2%. The sample here was peripheral blood, taken on day 0 of AZD1222 vaccination. Receptor source: an adult in good health.

The table lists this clone with a few counts. CDR3 nucleotide sequence: TGTGCCACCTTTTCCACCTCCCCATTAGCGGGGGATTTGGATGAGCAGTTCTTC. Translation gives CATFSTSPLAGDLDEQFF. The chain carries TRBV6-7 and TRBJ2-1, with 9 bases aligning to TRBD2. TRBV6-7 is treated as an ORF (open reading frame) with a function not yet certain. V lost 10 bases, J lost 8 bases, and 24 bases stayed unmatched. The CDR3 runs to 18 residues.

This clone was detected once. The chain joins TRBV19 to TRBJ1-1, with 7 bases identical to TRBD1. Germline CDR1 is LNHDA and CDR2 is SQIVND (reference sequence). The V and J ends lost 7 bases and 1 base, in that order; junction bases with no gene match: 9. The CDR3 has 15 residues. For the CDR3, the DNA is TGTGCCAGTACCCCTCGGACAGGCCAGAACACTGAAGCTTTCTTT. Protein sequence: CASTPRTGQNTEAFF.

The chain carries TRBV3-1 (or the pseudogene TRBV3-2) and TRBJ1-2; TRBD1 aligns across 8 bases. Per germline, CDR1 LGHDT and CDR2 YNNKEL (reference sequence). V shed 0 bases and J 8 bases; nucleotides not matched to a gene: 5. The length of the CDR3 is 14 residues. CDR3 coding DNA: TGTGCCAGCAGCCAAGAGGACAGGGCGCGAGGCTACACCTTC. Translated, it gives CASSQEDRARGYTF.

The chain links TRBV5-6 to TRBJ1-6, with D perhaps matching TRBD1 (5 bases). The CDR3 extends over 15 amino acids. Germline CDR1 SGHDT, CDR2 YYEEEE. V was pared by 4 bases and J by 9 bases, with 17 bases between. The DNA of the CDR3 is TGTGCCAGCAGCCCGACAGAATCGGGGTCTTCACCCCTCCACTTT. Translation gives CASSPTESGSSPLHF.

CDR3 sequence: CASSPADRTEAFF. The CDR3 coding sequence is TGTGCCAGCTCACCCGCGGACAGGACTGAAGCTTTCTTT. This chain links TRBV18 with TRBJ1-1, with 7 bases identical to TRBD1. The germline V gene has CDR1 KGHSH and CDR2 LQKENI. With V trimmed by 3 bases and J by 5 bases, 3 bases remained unmatched. The CDR3 totals 13 residues. Using reference TRBV18 and TRBJ1-1 for the parts outside the CDR3, the full variable domain is NAGVMQNPRHLVRRRGQEARLRCSPMKGHSHVYWYRQLPEEGLKFMVYLQKENIIDESGMPKERFSAEFPKEGPSILRIQQVVRGDSAAYFCASSPADRTEAFFGQGTRLTVV.

The V gene is TRBV5-6, the J gene TRBJ2-7; TRBD1 agrees at 7 bases. Germline trimming cut 4 bases from V and 6 bases from J; bases unmatched to any gene: 7. Germline-derived CDR1 and CDR2 are SGHDT and YYEEEE. The CDR3 covers 13 residues. In DNA, the CDR3 is TGTGCCAGCAGCCCCGACAGGGAAGGCGAGCAGTACTTC. Encoded protein: CASSPDREGEQYF.

The V gene is TRBV18, the J gene TRBJ1-3; D uncertain. The length of the CDR3 is 16 residues. Germline loops: CDR1 KGHSH, CDR2 LQKENI. Trimming left V 6 bases short and J 0 bases short, with 15 bases between. CDR3 protein: CASSPLDVSSGNTIYF. The CDR3 nucleotides read TGTGCCAGCTCGCCCTTGGACGTTAGCTCTGGAAACACCATATATTTT.

The gene calls are TRBV6-5 and TRBJ1-1; D is undetermined. V lost 5 bases, J lost 5 bases, and 3 bases lay in between. CDR1 is MNHEY, CDR2 SVGAGI, per germline. CDR3 length: 10 residues. CDR3 DNA sequence: TGTGCCAGCAGTAAAACTGAAGCTTTCTTT. Amino acids: CASSKTEAFF.

The chain uses TRBV19 and TRBJ2-3; the match to TRBD2 covers 10 bases. V trimming: 7 bases; J trimming: 3 bases; junction bases outside the gene matches: 10. In germline, CDR1 is LNHDA, CDR2 SQIVND (reference sequence). CDR3 length equals 16 residues. CDR3 residues: CASTRESGGETDTQYF. The CDR3 DNA reads as TGTGCCAGTACCCGCGAAAGCGGGGGGGAGACAGATACGCAGTATTTT.

This chain joins TRBV11-3 and TRBJ2-5; tentatively, D is TRBD1 (7 bases). CDR1 and CDR2 (germline): SGHNT, YENEEA. Trimming cost V 2 bases and J 6 bases, with 10 bases left between them. The CDR3 loop spans 13 amino acids. CDR3 DNA: TGTGCCAGCAGCTTACAGGGGGGAAAGACCCAGTACTTC. This translates into CASSLQGGKTQYF.

V gene TRBV11-2 combines with J gene TRBJ1-2, with D tentatively TRBD1 (6 bases). Trimming shortened V by 3 bases and J by 5 bases, and 13 bases separated the two germline ends. This CDR3 contains 14 residues. Germline CDR1 is SGHAT and CDR2 is FQNNGV. This chain's CDR3 is CASSFGQLQYGYTF. The CDR3 DNA reads as TGTGCCAGCAGCTTTGGACAGTTACAGTATGGCTACACCTTC.

The genes are TRBV27 and TRBJ1-6, with D uncertain. The CDR3 is 14 amino acids. V lost 7 bases and J lost 4, with 11 bases in between. Germline CDR1 MNHEY, CDR2 SMNVEV (reference sequence). The CDR3 sequence: CASTLKGYNSPLHF. CDR3 nucleotides: TGTGCCAGCACCCTGAAGGGTTATAATTCACCCCTCCACTTT.

DNA for the CDR3: TGTGCCAGCAGCTCTCGACATAGGGGCAACTATGGCTACACCTTC. As protein: CASSSRHRGNYGYTF. V is TRBV11-1 and J is TRBJ1-2; D may be TRBD1 (5 bases). The CDR3 sequence is 15 residues long. Germline CDR1 and CDR2: SGHAT and FQDESV (reference sequence). With 4 bases removed from V and 2 bases from J, the gap between germline ends came to 14 bases.

The rearrangement uses TRBV9 and TRBJ2-2, with D hard to call. Germline CDR1 SGDLS, CDR2 YYNGEE. Trimming shortened V by 2 bases and J by 4 bases, and 9 bases separated the two germline ends. The CDR3 length is 14 residues. CDR3 region: CASSVSSSTGELFF. The CDR3 DNA is TGTGCCAGCAGCGTTAGTAGCTCCACCGGGGAGCTGTTTTTT.

The chain has TRBV9 and TRBJ1-1; D gene ambiguous. Trimming cost V 0 bases and J 10 bases, with 13 bases left between them. CDR1 and CDR2 (germline): SGDLS, YYNGEE. The CDR3 extends over 13 amino acids. CDR3 amino acids: CASSVVSGSGAFF. In nucleotides, the CDR3 is TGTGCCAGCAGCGTAGTATCGGGATCCGGAGCTTTCTTT.

The V gene is TRBV7-2, the J gene TRBJ1-5; D not certain. The length of the CDR3 is 13 residues. V shed 5 bases and J shed 3 bases, with 8 bases lying between them. Germline V gives CDR1 SGHTA, CDR2 FQGNSA. The CDR3: CASSLLTNQPQHF. CDR3 coding DNA: TGTGCCAGCAGCCTCTTGACCAATCAGCCCCAGCATTTT. The variable domain in full, completed from reference TRBV7-2 and TRBJ1-5, reads GAGVSQSPSNKVTEKGKDVELRCDPISGHTALYWYRQSLGQGLEFLIYFQGNSAPDKSGLPSDRFSAERTGGSVSTLTIQRTQQEDSAVYLCASSLLTNQPQHFGDGTRLSIL.

The genes are TRBV5-5 and TRBJ2-3; D not certain. The V and J ends lost 5 bases and 0 bases respectively, with 10 bases between them. This CDR3 is built from 14 residues. Germline V gene sequence: CDR1 SGHKS, CDR2 YYEKEE (reference sequence). The chain's CDR3 is CASRSLPSTDTQYF. CDR3 nucleotides: TGTGCCAGCAGGTCCCTCCCAAGCACAGATACGCAGTATTTT.

The J gene is TRBJ1-2, the V gene TRBV28; D gene ambiguous. This CDR3 has 13 amino acids. Per the germline V gene, CDR1 is MDHEN and CDR2 is SYDVKM. With 4 bases removed from V and 0 bases from J, the gap between germline ends came to 6 bases. The CDR3 nucleotides read TGTGCCAGCAGTTCCCAGGCTAACTATGGCTACACCTTC. It translates to CASSSQANYGYTF.

This clone was counted only a few times. V and J are TRBV7-2 and TRBJ1-1; D may be TRBD1 (5 bases). The CDR3 length is 14 residues. Germline values: CDR1 SGHTA, CDR2 FQGNSA. V shed 4 bases and J shed 5 bases, with 14 bases lying between them. CDR3: CASSSFPGTTEAFF. The CDR3, as DNA: TGTGCCAGCAGCTCATTCCCCGGGACTACTGAAGCTTTCTTT.

The chain recombines TRBV11-3 with TRBJ2-2; D unresolved. V shed 5 bases and J shed 6 bases, with 10 bases lying between them. The CDR3 covers 13 residues. The germline gives CDR1 SGHNT, CDR2 YENEEA. In DNA, the CDR3 is TGTGCCAGCAGCGAGAGACGAGCCGGGGAGCTGTTTTTT. Its protein product is CASSERRAGELFF.

This chain links TRBV14 with TRBJ2-1; 8 bases match TRBD2. Germline V gives CDR1 SGHDN, CDR2 FVKESK. This CDR3 is 15 amino acids long. Trimming cost V 4 bases and J 8 bases; bases outside gene matches: 10. The CDR3 spells CASSRPGGRIDEQFF. As DNA, the CDR3 is TGTGCCAGCAGCCGCCCGGGGGGGCGCATAGATGAGCAGTTCTTC.

This clone was seen only a few times. The gene calls are TRBV19 and TRBJ1-3, with TRBD1 as a possible D gene (6 bases). The ends were cut back, 6 bases at V and 3 bases at J, with 12 bases in the middle. CDR3 length: 14 amino acids. Per germline, CDR1 LNHDA and CDR2 SQIVND (reference sequence). The CDR3: CASRTTGLGNTIYF. In DNA form, the CDR3 reads TGTGCCAGTAGGACGACAGGACTTGGAAACACCATATATTTT.

The chain has TRBV9 and TRBJ2-3, with a tentative D call TRBD1 (6 bases). The CDR3 is made up of 19 amino acids. With 5 bases removed from V and 0 bases from J, the gap between germline ends came to 25 bases. Per germline, CDR1 SGDLS and CDR2 YYNGEE. The CDR3 DNA follows: TGTGCCAGCAGTGACAATCTCAACCCGACAGGACATAGCACAGATACGCAGTATTTT. Translated: CASSDNLNPTGHSTDTQYF.

This chain links TRBV25-1 with TRBJ1-3; possibly TRBD1 for D (5 bases). Germline V gene sequence: CDR1 MGHDK, CDR2 SYGVNS. There are 18 residues in the CDR3. Deletions cut 1 base from V and 2 bases from J, with 18 bases between. DNA for the CDR3: TGTGCCAGCAGTGAATGGGGACTGGAGGGAAGAGCTGGAAACACCATATATTTT. Its protein product is CASSEWGLEGRAGNTIYF.

This chain joins TRBV19 and TRBJ2-7; 7 positions match TRBD1. V gave up 3 bases and J gave up 2 bases; unmatched junction bases: 4. The CDR3 consists of 14 residues. Germline values: CDR1 LNHDA, CDR2 SQIVND (reference sequence). CDR3 bases: TGTGCCAGTAGTATCTCAGGGGGAGCCTACGAGCAGTACTTC. It is translated as CASSISGGAYEQYF.

J is TRBJ1-2 and V is TRBV5-8, with D maybe TRBD1 (5 bases). CDR1 is SGHTS, CDR2 YDEGEE, per germline. V shed 1 base and J shed 7 bases, with 11 bases lying between them. This CDR3 is 13 amino acids long. The CDR3 loop reads CASSLQGPTGYTF. DNA of the CDR3: TGTGCCAGCAGCTTGCAGGGCCCAACTGGCTACACCTTC.

The V and J genes are TRBV18 and TRBJ1-1; TRBD1 agrees at 9 bases. CDR1 is KGHSH, CDR2 LQKENI, per germline. The CDR3 has 14 amino acids. V lost 6 bases to trimming and J lost 1 base; unmatched junction nucleotides: 3. CDR3 sequence: CASSQGQGNTEAFF. For the CDR3, the DNA is TGTGCCAGCTCCCAGGGACAGGGGAACACTGAAGCTTTCTTT.

The genes are TRBV11-2 and TRBJ1-2; perhaps TRBD1 as D (5 bases). Per the germline V gene, CDR1 is SGHAT and CDR2 is FQNNGV. The CDR3 covers 13 residues. Trimming stripped 4 bases from V and 8 bases from J, with 14 bases between. The CDR3 loop reads CASSSSYRRGYTF. The CDR3 coding sequence is TGTGCCAGCAGCTCCAGCTACAGGAGGGGCTACACCTTC.

The chain recombines TRBV5-4 with TRBJ1-3; 8 bases are a match to TRBD1. Germline trimming cut 4 bases from V and 4 bases from J; bases unmatched to any gene: 7. There are 15 residues in the CDR3. CDR1 is SGHNT, CDR2 YYREEE, per germline (reference sequence). The CDR3 loop is CASSPGQGRGNTIYF. CDR3 in DNA: TGTGCCAGCAGCCCAGGACAGGGAAGAGGAAACACCATATATTTT.